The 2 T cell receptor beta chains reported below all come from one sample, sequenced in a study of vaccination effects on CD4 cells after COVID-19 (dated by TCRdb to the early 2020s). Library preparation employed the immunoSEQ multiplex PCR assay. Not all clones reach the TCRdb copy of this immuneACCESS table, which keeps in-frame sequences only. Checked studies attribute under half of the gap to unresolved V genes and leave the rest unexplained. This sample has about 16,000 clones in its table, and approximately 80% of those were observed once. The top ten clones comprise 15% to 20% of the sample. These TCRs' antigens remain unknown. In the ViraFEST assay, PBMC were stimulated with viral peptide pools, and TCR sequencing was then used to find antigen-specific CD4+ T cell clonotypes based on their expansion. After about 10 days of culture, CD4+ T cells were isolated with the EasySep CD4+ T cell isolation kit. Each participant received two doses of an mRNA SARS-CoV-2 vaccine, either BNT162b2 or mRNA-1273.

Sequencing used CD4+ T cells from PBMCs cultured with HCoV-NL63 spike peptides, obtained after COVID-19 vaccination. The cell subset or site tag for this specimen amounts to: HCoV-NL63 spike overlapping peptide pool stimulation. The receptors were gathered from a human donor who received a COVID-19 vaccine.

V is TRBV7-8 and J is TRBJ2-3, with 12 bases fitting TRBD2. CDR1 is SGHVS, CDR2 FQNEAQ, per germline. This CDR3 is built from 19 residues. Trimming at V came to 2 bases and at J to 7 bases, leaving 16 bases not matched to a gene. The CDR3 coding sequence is TGTGCCAGCAGCTTAACCGGCGATGGTCTAGCGGGGGGGCCTAATACGCAGTATTTT. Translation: CASSLTGDGLAGGPNTQYF.

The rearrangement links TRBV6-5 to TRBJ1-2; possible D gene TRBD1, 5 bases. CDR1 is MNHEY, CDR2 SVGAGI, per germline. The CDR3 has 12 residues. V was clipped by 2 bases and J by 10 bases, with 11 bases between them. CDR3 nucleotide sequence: TGTGCCAGCAGTTACCCCAGGGCGGTCTACACCTTC. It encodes CASSYPRAVYTF.